The clone carrying this T cell receptor (beta chain) appeared a single time. Germline CDR1 and CDR2: MDHEN and SYDVKM. There are 14 residues in the CDR3. V lost 5 bases and J 4 bases, leaving 12 bases between the germline ends. Measured with immunoSEQ multiplex PCR; TCRdb has only the in-frame clones, and not every one. The sample has approximately 190,000 clones, around 80% seen once; the top ten hold under 15%. This sample is drawn from a study of blood T cell repertoires in COVID-19. The gene calls are TRBV28 and TRBJ1-5; weak D call: TRBD1 (6 bases). The source is a young man with active or convalescent COVID-19. Sequenced input: peripheral blood. As DNA, the CDR3 is TGTGCCAGCAGTCGTCAAGACAGGAATCAGCCCCAGCATTTT. This codes for CASSRQDRNQPQHF. Looking up the rest from reference TRBV28 and TRBJ1-5 gives the full variable domain: DVKVTQSSRYLVKRTGEKVFLECVQDMDHENMFWYRQDPGLGLRLIYFSYDVKMKEKGDIPEGYSVSREKKERFSLILESASTNQTSMYLCASSRQDRNQPQHFGDGTRLSIL.